The 21 T cell receptor beta chains below were found in one sample sequenced in a study of shared clonotypes between healthy human individuals. Measured with immunoSEQ multiplex PCR; TCRdb has only the in-frame clones, and not every one. The sample contains hundreds of thousands of clones, 60% to 75% of which appear only once. The sequenced material came from memory CD4+ T cells sorted from blood. Subset of the sample: CD45RA-negative fraction. These receptor sequences come from a woman in her twenties or thirties in good health.

This chain connects TRBV6-6 to TRBJ2-3, with D perhaps given as TRBD1 or TRBD2 (6 bases each). Germline CDR1 is MNHNY and CDR2 is SVGAGI (reference sequence). This CDR3 is 14 amino acids long. V was pared by 6 bases and J by 2 bases, with 12 bases between. The chain's CDR3 is CASSPGDNTDTQYF. In nucleotides, the CDR3 is TGTGCCAGCAGCCCGGGGGACAACACAGATACGCAGTATTTT.

The genes are TRBV7-2 and TRBJ2-1; TRBD2 might be the D (6 bases). V lost 2 bases to trimming and J lost 2 bases, with 10 bases between them. This CDR3 region has 15 residues. In germline, CDR1 is SGHTA, CDR2 FQGNSA. The CDR3 is CASSLFAGTYNEQFF. CDR3 in DNA: TGTGCCAGCAGCTTATTTGCGGGAACCTACAATGAGCAGTTCTTC.

Here the CDR3 reads CASSHRDSSTDTQYF. The DNA for the CDR3 is TGTGCCAGCAGCCACCGGGACAGCAGCACAGATACGCAGTATTTT. V and J are TRBV7-6 and TRBJ2-3; 7 bases align to TRBD1. In germline, CDR1 is SGHVS, CDR2 FNYEAQ. The V and J ends lost 5 bases and 0 bases, in that order; junction bases with no gene match: 5. This CDR3 spans 15 amino acids.

The rearrangement links TRBV5-4 to TRBJ2-1; TRBD1 aligns across 7 bases. V dropped 2 bases and J dropped 9; count of bases not matched to a gene: 11. CDR3 length equals 15 residues. Germline V gives CDR1 SGHNT, CDR2 YYREEE (reference sequence). The CDR3 here is CASSFRDRYRSEQFF. The CDR3 region has the DNA TGTGCCAGCAGCTTCCGGGACAGATACAGGTCTGAGCAGTTCTTC.

J is TRBJ1-3 and V is TRBV27; the match to TRBD1 covers 7 bases. The CDR3 spans 14 residues. The ends lost 6 bases at V and 4 bases at J; junction bases unmatched: 6. CDR1 is MNHEY and CDR2 is SMNVEV in the germline V gene (reference sequence). CDR3 DNA: TGTGCCAGCAGATCCACGACAGGGGGAAACACCATATATTTT. This translates into CASRSTTGGNTIYF.

Note on this clone: A much larger clone differs from this one at a single base, so this may be a read error. The sample carries other DNA sequences with the same CDR3. The rearrangement links TRBV4-1 to TRBJ2-3; D possibly corresponds to TRBD2 (6 bases). The CDR3 contains 14 residues. Germline-derived CDR1 and CDR2 are MGHRA and YSYEKL. Trimming stripped 4 bases from V and 4 bases from J, with 12 bases between. The CDR3 coding sequence is TGCGCCAGCAGCCGTACCAGCGGGCCAGATACGCAGTATTTT. Protein product: CASSRTSGPDTQYF.

This clone was observed a handful of times. V is TRBV7-8 and J is TRBJ1-2, with TRBD1 matching 7 bases. Looked up from germline, CDR1 is SGHVS and CDR2 is FQNEAQ. This CDR3 comprises 13 residues. Losses at the gene ends were 5 bases for V and 7 bases for J; bases not matched to a gene: 7. The CDR3 DNA sequence: TGTGCCAGCAGCCCCGGACAGGCGGTTGGCTACACCTTC. It encodes CASSPGQAVGYTF. The full variable domain, in which reference TRBV7-8 and TRBJ1-2 provide the parts outside the CDR3, is GAGVSQSPRYKVAKRGQDVALRCDPISGHVSLFWYQQALGQGPEFLTYFQNEAQLDKSGLPSDRFFAERPEGSVSTLKIQRTQQEDSAVYLCASSPGQAVGYTFGSGTRLTVV.

The chain uses TRBV5-1 and TRBJ2-3; 15 positions agree with TRBD2. Germline values: CDR1 SGHRS, CDR2 YFSETQ. V was pared by 3 bases and J by 2 bases, with 7 bases of the junction left unmatched. This CDR3 has 18 residues. The CDR3 is CASSWWTSGRDSTDTQYF. CDR3 nucleotide sequence: TGCGCCAGCAGCTGGTGGACTAGCGGGAGGGACTCCACAGATACGCAGTATTTT.

V is TRBV4-1 and J is TRBJ1-5; tentatively, D is TRBD1 (6 bases). Looked up from germline, CDR1 is MGHRA and CDR2 is YSYEKL. The V end was cut by 4 bases, the J end by 4 bases, with 11 bases between. The CDR3 contains 14 residues. The CDR3, as DNA: TGCGCCAGCAGCCCACAGGGCGGGAATCAGCCCCAGCATTTT. This gives the protein CASSPQGGNQPQHF.

The J gene is TRBJ2-1, the V gene TRBV9, with unresolved D. Germline loops: CDR1 SGDLS, CDR2 YYNGEE. This CDR3 contains 12 residues. The ends were cut back, 3 bases at V and 9 bases at J, with 10 bases in the middle. The CDR3 loop reads CASSANVAEQFF. CDR3 DNA: TGTGCCAGCAGCGCCAATGTGGCTGAGCAGTTCTTC.

This clone was observed once. The V call is TRBV18, the J call TRBJ1-1; tentative D call: TRBD1 (5 bases). CDR1 and CDR2 from the germline V gene are KGHSH and LQKENI. The CDR3 length is 17 residues. V shed 3 bases and J shed 1 base, with 18 bases lying between them. The CDR3 is CASSPQRGKGENTEAFF. In DNA form, the CDR3 reads TGTGCCAGCTCACCCCAGAGAGGTAAAGGGGAGAACACTGAAGCTTTCTTT.

The rearrangement links TRBV30 to TRBJ2-1; 13 bases map to TRBD2. CDR1 and CDR2 from the germline V gene are GTSNPN and SVGIG (reference sequence). With V trimmed by 1 base and J by 10 bases, 7 bases remained unmatched. This CDR3 comprises 15 residues. CDR3 bases: TGTGCCTGGAGTGAGACTAGCGGGAGGTCTGGAGAGCAGTTCTTC. It encodes CAWSETSGRSGEQFF. The variable domain in full, with the rest retrieved from reference TRBV30 and TRBJ2-1, is SQTIHQWPATLVQPVGSPLSLECTVEGTSNPNLYWYRQAAGRGLQLLFYSVGIGQISSEVPQNLSASRPQDRQFILSSKKLLLSDSGFYLCAWSETSGRSGEQFFGPGTRLTVL.

V is TRBV7-8 and J is TRBJ1-1; perhaps TRBD1 as D (5 bases). CDR3 length equals 14 residues. Trimming stripped 7 bases from V and 5 bases from J, with 17 bases between. The germline gives CDR1 SGHVS, CDR2 FQNEAQ. CDR3 in amino acids: CASTQAGKWTEAFF. CDR3 DNA sequence: TGTGCCAGCACCCAAGCAGGGAAATGGACTGAAGCTTTCTTT.

This clone has a single count. This chain links TRBV5-1 with TRBJ2-2, with a possible D match to TRBD2 (6 bases). Germline values: CDR1 SGHRS, CDR2 YFSETQ. The V gene lost 5 bases and the J gene lost 5 bases, with 16 bases spanning the gap. There are 15 residues in the CDR3. For the CDR3, the DNA is TGCGCCAGCAGGTATAACGGGGGAGGAACCGGGGAGCTGTTTTTT. Protein: CASRYNGGGTGELFF. The whole variable domain, remainder taken from reference TRBV5-1 and TRBJ2-2, is KAGVTQTPRYLIKTRGQQVTLSCSPISGHRSVSWYQQTPGQGLQFLFEYFSETQRNKGNFPGRFSGRQFSNSRSEMNVSTLELGDSALYLCASRYNGGGTGELFFGEGSRLTVL.

The chain employs TRBV5-4 and TRBJ2-3; 11 bases line up with TRBD2. The CDR3 runs 16 residues. The germline gives CDR1 SGHNT, CDR2 YYREEE (reference sequence). Germline trimming cut 0 bases from V and 4 bases from J; bases unmatched to any gene: 4. As DNA, the CDR3 is TGTGCCAGCAGCTTGGGGCTAGCGGGAGGACCAGATACGCAGTATTTT. Encoded protein: CASSLGLAGGPDTQYF.

This clone was counted between two and nine times. The chain joins TRBV7-6 to TRBJ2-5; D remains unclear. With 5 bases removed from V and 3 bases from J, the gap between germline ends came to 13 bases. Germline assignment: CDR1 SGHVS and CDR2 FNYEAQ. The CDR3 has 14 amino acids. The chain's CDR3 is CASSLGADKETQYF. CDR3 bases: TGTGCCAGCAGCCTCGGAGCAGATAAAGAGACCCAGTACTTC.

V usage is TRBV2 and J usage is TRBJ2-1; D is unclear. The CDR3 covers 14 residues. In germline, CDR1 is SNHLY, CDR2 FYNNEI. The V gene lost 10 bases and the J gene lost 0 bases, with 13 bases spanning the gap. DNA of the CDR3: TGTGCCATCATCAAAGGATTCTCCTACAATGAGCAGTTCTTC. Translation: CAIIKGFSYNEQFF.

J is TRBJ1-2 and V is TRBV15, with 7 bases matching TRBD1. CDR3 length: 15 residues. Germline CDR1 and CDR2: LNHNV and YYDKDF (reference sequence). After removal of 0 bases from V and 5 bases from J, the junction contained 6 bases not matched to a gene. CDR3 DNA sequence: TGTGCCACCAGCAGAGACGAGGGGGCCTTTTATGGCTACACCTTC. As protein: CATSRDEGAFYGYTF.

J is TRBJ2-5 and V is TRBV19; D is tentatively TRBD1 or TRBD2 (5 bases each). The length of the CDR3 is 16 residues. V dropped 1 base and J dropped 1 base, with 13 bases sitting between them. From germline, CDR1 is LNHDA and CDR2 SQIVND (reference sequence). The CDR3 region has the DNA TGTGCCAGTAGTATAGGGGGGATGAGACGCCAAGAGACCCAGTACTTC. Its protein is CASSIGGMRRQETQYF. Combining the CDR3 with reference TRBV19 and TRBJ2-5 gives the whole variable domain DGGITQSPKYLFRKEGQNVTLSCEQNLNHDAMYWYRQDPGQGLRLIYYSQIVNDFQKGDIAEGYSVSREKKESFPLTVTSAQKNPTAFYLCASSIGGMRRQETQYFGPGTRLLVL.

V gene TRBV9 combines with J gene TRBJ2-6; D gene ambiguous. The CDR3 spans 19 residues. Trimming cost V 4 bases and J 0 bases, with 20 bases left between them. From germline, CDR1 is SGDLS and CDR2 YYNGEE. The CDR3 region has the DNA TGTGCCAGCAGCCCCAGGCCTCGCAGTCTGCACTCTGGGGCCAACGTCCTGACTTTC. Protein: CASSPRPRSLHSGANVLTF.

This clone was detected only once. The DNA for the CDR3 is TGTGCCAGCTGTAGCGACAGGAACACTGAAGCTTTCTTT. This translates into CASCSDRNTEAFF. The V and J genes are TRBV18 and TRBJ1-1; possible D gene TRBD1, 5 bases. Trimming stripped 7 bases from V and 1 base from J, with 10 bases between. This CDR3 contains 13 residues. Germline values: CDR1 KGHSH, CDR2 LQKENI.